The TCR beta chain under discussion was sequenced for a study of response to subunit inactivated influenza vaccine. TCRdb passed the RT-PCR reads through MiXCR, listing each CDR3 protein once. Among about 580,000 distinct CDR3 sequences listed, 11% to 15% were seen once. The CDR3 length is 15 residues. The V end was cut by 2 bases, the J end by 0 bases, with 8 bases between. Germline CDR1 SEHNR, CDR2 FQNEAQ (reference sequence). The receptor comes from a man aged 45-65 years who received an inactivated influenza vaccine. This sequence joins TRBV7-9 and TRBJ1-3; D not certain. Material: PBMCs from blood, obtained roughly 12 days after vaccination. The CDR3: CASSLIRDSGNTIYF. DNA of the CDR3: TGTGCCAGCAGCTTAATCCGGGACTCTGGAAACACCATATATTTT.